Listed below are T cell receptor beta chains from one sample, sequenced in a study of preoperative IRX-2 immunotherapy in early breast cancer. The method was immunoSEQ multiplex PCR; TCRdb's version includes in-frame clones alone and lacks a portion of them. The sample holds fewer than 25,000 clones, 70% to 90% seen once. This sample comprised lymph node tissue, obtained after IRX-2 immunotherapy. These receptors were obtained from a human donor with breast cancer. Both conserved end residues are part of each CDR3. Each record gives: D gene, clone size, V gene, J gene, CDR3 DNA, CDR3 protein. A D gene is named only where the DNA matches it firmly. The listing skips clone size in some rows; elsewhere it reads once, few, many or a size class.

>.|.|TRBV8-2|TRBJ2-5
TGTGCCAGCAGTGGCGGGAGTAGAGGAGAGACCCAGTACTTC
CASSGGSRGETQYF
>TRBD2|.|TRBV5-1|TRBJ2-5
TGCGCCAGCGCCGGAGGGACTAGCGGGGAGACCCAGTACTTC
CASAGGTSGETQYF
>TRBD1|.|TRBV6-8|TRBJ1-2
TGTGCCAGCAGTACCACAGGGGGCGTGAGTGGCTACACCTTC
CASSTTGGVSGYTF
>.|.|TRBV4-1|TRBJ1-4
TGCGCCAGCAGCCAAGCCTCGGGGAATGAAAAACTGTTTTTT
CASSQASGNEKLFF
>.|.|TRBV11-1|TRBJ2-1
TGTGCCAGCAGCTTAGAAGGGGTTAGGTACAATGAGCAGTTCTTC
CASSLEGVRYNEQFF
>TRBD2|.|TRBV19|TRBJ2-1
TGTGCCAGTAGTATCGGGCGGGGGGGCAATGAGCAGTTCTTC
CASSIGRGGNEQFF
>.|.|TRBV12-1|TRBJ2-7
TGTGCCAGCAGCTGGGCGGGGCCCCGGGGCTACGAGCAGTACTTC
CASSWAGPRGYEQYF
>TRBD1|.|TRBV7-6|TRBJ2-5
TGTGCCAGCAGCCCACCGGGACAGGCACAAGAGACCCAGTACTTC
CASSPPGQAQETQYF
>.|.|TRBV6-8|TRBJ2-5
TGTGCCAGCAGTTACGTAGGGGGAAGGGAGACCCAGTACTTC
CASSYVGGRETQYF
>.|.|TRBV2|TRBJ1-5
TGTGCCAGCCAGGGTTATGATCAGCCCCAGCATTTT
CASQGYDQPQHF
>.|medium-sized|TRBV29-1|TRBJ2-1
TGCAGCGTTGAATTCCGGGACGGAAATTACAATGAGCAGTTCTTC
CSVEFRDGNYNEQFF
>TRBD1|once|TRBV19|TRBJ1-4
TGTGCCAGTAGCAACAGGGGGAGGAATGAAAAACTGTTTTTT
CASSNRGRNEKLFF
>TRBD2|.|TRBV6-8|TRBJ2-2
TGTGCCAGCAGTTACTCTCGGCTAGCGGGGGTTACCGGGGAGCTGTTTTTT
CASSYSRLAGVTGELFF
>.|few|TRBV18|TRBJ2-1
TGTGCCAGCTCACCCTCGGGGAATGAGCAGTTCTTC
CASSPSGNEQFF
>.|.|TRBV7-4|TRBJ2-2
TGTGCCAGCAGCCTGGACCAGCGGACAGCCGGGGAGCTGTTTTTT
CASSLDQRTAGELFF
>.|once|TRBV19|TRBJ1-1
TGTGCCAGTAGTATACGTCGGGTTAACACTGAAGCTTTCTTT
CASSIRRVNTEAFF
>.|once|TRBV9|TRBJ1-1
TGTGCCAGCAGCAGGGCCGAGGGCACTGAAGCTTTCTTT
CASSRAEGTEAFF
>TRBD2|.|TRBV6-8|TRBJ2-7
TGTGCCAGCAGCGTCAGCGGGAGAGATGTCGAGCAGTACTTC
CASSVSGRDVEQYF
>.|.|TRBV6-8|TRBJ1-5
TGTGCCATCAGCGGGACACGCCAGAATCAGCCCCAGCATTTT
CAISGTRQNQPQHF
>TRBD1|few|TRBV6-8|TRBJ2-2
TGTGCCAGCAGTTGGCGGACAGGTTCCGGGGAGCTGTTTTTT
CASSWRTGSGELFF
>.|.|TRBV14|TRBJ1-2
TGTGCCAGCAGCCAAAAGGTCTTCTATGGCTACACCTTC
CASSQKVFYGYTF
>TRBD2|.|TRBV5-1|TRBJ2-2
TGCGCCAGCAGCTGGGCGCTGAGACTAGCGGGAGCGAACACCGGGGAGCTGTTTTTT
CASSWALRLAGANTGELFF
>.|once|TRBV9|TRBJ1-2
TGTGCCAGCAGTGACAGGTTATGGGGCTATGGCTACACCTTC
CASSDRLWGYGYTF
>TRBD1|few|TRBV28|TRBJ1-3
TGTGCCAGCAGTCCCGGGACAGCTGGAAACACCATATATTTT
CASSPGTAGNTIYF
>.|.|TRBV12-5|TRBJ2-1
TGTGCTAGTGTTGGGGGCACTAACAATGAGCAGTTCTTC
CASVGGTNNEQFF
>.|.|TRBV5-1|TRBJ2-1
TGCGCCAGCAGCTTAGGGGAAAACTACAATGAGCAGTTCTTC
CASSLGENYNEQFF
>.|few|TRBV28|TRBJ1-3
TGTGCCAGCAGTTTGTACAAGAGAGACTCTGGAAACACCATATATTTT
CASSLYKRDSGNTIYF
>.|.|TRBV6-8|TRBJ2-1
TGTGCCAGCAGTGCGGGACGGGCTAACTCCTACAATGAGCAGTTCTTC
CASSAGRANSYNEQFF
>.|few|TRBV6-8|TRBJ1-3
TGTGCCAGCAGTTACCAACCTGGAAACACCATATATTTT
CASSYQPGNTIYF
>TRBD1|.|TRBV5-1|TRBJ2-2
TGCGCCAGCAGCTTGAATCGTCAGGGGGCCGGGGAGCTGTTTTTT
CASSLNRQGAGELFF
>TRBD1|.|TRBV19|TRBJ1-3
TGTGCCAGTATGGAAGGACAGGGACAGTCCGGAAACACCATATATTTT
CASMEGQGQSGNTIYF
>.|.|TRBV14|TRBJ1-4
TGTGCCAGCAGCCAAGATAGTCCAGACAGGTGGTGGGGTGAAAAACTGTTTTTT
CASSQDSPDRWWGEKLFF
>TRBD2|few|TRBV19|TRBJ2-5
TGTGCGACTAGCGGGGGGCCGGAGACCCAGTACTTC
CATSGGPETQYF
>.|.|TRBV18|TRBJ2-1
TGTGCCAGCTCACTCGATCGGAACAATGAGCAGTTCTTC
CASSLDRNNEQFF
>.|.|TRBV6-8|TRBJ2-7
TGTGCCATCAGTGGATCAAGGAACCCCCGGGACACGGGAAGTTACGAGCAGTACTTC
CAISGSRNPRDTGSYEQYF
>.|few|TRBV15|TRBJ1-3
TGTGCCACCAGCAGAGATTCAGGGTCTGGAAACACCATATATTTT
CATSRDSGSGNTIYF
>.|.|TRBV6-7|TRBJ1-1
TGTGCCAGCAGTTCCCCAGTCTACACTGAAGCTTTCTTT
CASSSPVYTEAFF
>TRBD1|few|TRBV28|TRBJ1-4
TGTGCCAGCAGTTTATCCGGGGACAGGATTAATGAAAAACTGTTTTTT
CASSLSGDRINEKLFF
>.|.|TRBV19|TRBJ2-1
TGTGCCAGTAGTATAAATCTAGGGATACGGGCGGGTGAGCAGTTCTTC
CASSINLGIRAGEQFF
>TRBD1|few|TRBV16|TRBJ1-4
TGTGCCAGCAGCCGATTAGGGACAGGGGTCGGTGAAAAACTGTTTTTT
CASSRLGTGVGEKLFF
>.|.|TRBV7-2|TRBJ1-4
TGTGCCAGCAGCTTACAGGGGTATGAAAAACTGTTTTTT
CASSLQGYEKLFF
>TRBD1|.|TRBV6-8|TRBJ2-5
TGTGCCATCAGGCCGGGACAGGGGGTTGAGACCCAGTACTTC
CAIRPGQGVETQYF
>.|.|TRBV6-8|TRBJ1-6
TGTGCCAGCAGTTATGTGGTCTCGGCGGGGTTCGATTCACCCCTCCACTTT
CASSYVVSAGFDSPLHF
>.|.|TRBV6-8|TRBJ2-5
TGTGCCAGCAGTCAGACAGGTCAAAAGGAGACCCAGTACTTC
CASSQTGQKETQYF
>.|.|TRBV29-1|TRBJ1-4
TGCAGCGTTGAAGACACCGGAATCGGTGAAAAACTGTTTTTT
CSVEDTGIGEKLFF
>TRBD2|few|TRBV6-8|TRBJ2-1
TGTGCCAGCAGCTCCGGGACTAGCGGTAACAATGAGCAGTTCTTC
CASSSGTSGNNEQFF
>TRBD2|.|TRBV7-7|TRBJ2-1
TGTGCCAGCAGCTCCTTTAGCGGGAGGCCCTACAATGAGCAGTTCTTC
CASSSFSGRPYNEQFF
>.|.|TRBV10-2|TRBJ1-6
TGCGCCAGCAGTGAACCCGACAACTATAATTCACCCCTCCACTTT
CASSEPDNYNSPLHF
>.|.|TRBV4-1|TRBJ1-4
TGCGCCAGCAGCCAAGATATAGCAGCTAATGAAAAACTGTTTTTT
CASSQDIAANEKLFF
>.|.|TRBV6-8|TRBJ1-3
TGTGCCAGCAGTTACCCCGGGGAACGGAACACCATATATTTT
CASSYPGERNTIYF
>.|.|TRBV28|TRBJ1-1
TGTGCCAGCAGTTCGTACAGATACTTTGAAGCTTTCTTT
CASSSYRYFEAFF
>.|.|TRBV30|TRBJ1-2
TGTGCCTGGGGAGGGGATTATGGCTACACCTTC
CAWGGDYGYTF
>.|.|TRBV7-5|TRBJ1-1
TGTGCCAGCAGCTTGGGGCAGGGGATTAACACTGAAGCTTTCTTT
CASSLGQGINTEAFF
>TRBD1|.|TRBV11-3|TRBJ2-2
TGTGCCAGCAGCCCAACAACAGGGGCGAACACCGGGGAGCTGTTTTTT
CASSPTTGANTGELFF